This T cell receptor beta chain was captured in a study of shared clonotypes between healthy human individuals. General study points: An expected dependence of interdonor clonotype sharing on sequencing depth was noted.

There were only Caucasian adults among the donors, and all lived in Nashville, Tennessee. Naive CD45RA+ and memory CD45RA-negative subsets were split from CD4+ cells. This CDR3 region has 13 residues. The germline V gene encodes CDR1 MRHNA and CDR2 SNTAGT. The V gene end was trimmed by 6 bases and the J gene end by 2 bases; junction bases not matched to a gene: 2. Turning to this clone: Its specificity is unknown.

At the deep level, the assay was run. Sequencing was performed with immunoSEQ multiplex PCR; in TCRdb, only in-frame clones are kept and a portion is missing. Here the sample spans some 2.4 million clones, 90% to 95% being singletons. The source of this sequence is a man between 18 and 29 years old in good health. Some clones in this sample may be carry-over from other donors' samples. The material sequenced was naive CD4+ T cells from PBMCs. As for subset: CD45RA+ positively selected. The J gene is TRBJ1-1, the V gene TRBV6-4; the match to TRBD1 covers 8 bases. CDR3 region: CASRDRDNTEAFF. In DNA, the CDR3 is TGTGCCAGCAGGGACAGGGACAACACTGAAGCTTTCTTT.